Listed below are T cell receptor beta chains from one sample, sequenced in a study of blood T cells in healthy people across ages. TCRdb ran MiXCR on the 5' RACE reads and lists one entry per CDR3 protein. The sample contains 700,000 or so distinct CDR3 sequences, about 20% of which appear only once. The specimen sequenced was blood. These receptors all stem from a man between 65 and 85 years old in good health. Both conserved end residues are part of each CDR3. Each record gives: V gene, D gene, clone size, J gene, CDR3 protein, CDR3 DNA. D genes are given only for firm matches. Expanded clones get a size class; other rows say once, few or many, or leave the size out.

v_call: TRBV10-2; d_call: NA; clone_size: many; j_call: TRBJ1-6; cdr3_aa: CASSGTYNSPLHF; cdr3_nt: TGCGCCAGCAGTGGGACCTATAATTCACCCCTCCACTTT
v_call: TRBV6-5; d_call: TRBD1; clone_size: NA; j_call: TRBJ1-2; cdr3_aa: CASSYSSGGGGYGYTF; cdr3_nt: TGTGCCAGCAGTTACTCGTCAGGGGGCGGAGGCTATGGCTACACCTTC
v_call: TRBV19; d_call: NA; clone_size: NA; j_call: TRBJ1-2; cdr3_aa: CAGRVGYGYTF; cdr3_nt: TGTGCCGGACGGGTGGGATATGGCTACACCTTC
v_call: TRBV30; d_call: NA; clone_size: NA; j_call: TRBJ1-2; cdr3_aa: CAWSGGSHTF; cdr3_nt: TGTGCCTGGAGTGGCGGGTCCCACACCTTC
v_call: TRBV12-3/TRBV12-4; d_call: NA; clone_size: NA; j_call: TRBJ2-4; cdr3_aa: CASTRFPKNIQYF; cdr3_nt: TGTGCCAGCACCCGATTCCCGAAAAACATTCAGTACTTC
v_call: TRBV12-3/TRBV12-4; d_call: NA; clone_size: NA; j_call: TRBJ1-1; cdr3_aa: CASSSLLPGNTEAFF; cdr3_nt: TGTGCCAGCAGTTCTCTGTTACCGGGGAACACTGAAGCTTTCTTT
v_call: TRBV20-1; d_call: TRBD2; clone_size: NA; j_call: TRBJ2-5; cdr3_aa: CSASRLAGREETQYF; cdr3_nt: TGCAGTGCTAGTAGGCTAGCGGGAAGGGAAGAGACCCAGTACTTC
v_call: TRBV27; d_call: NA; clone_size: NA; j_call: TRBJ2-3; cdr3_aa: CASSSRQQGDTQYF; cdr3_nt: TGTGCCAGCAGCTCAAGACAACAGGGAGATACGCAGTATTTT
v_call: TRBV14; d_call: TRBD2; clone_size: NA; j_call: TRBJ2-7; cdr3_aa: CASSQEISGGISYEQYF; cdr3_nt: TGTGCCAGCAGCCAAGAGATTAGCGGGGGGATCTCCTACGAGCAGTACTTC
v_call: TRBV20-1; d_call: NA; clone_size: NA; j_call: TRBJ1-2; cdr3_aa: CSAAASNYGYTF; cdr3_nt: TGCAGTGCTGCTGCTTCGAACTATGGCTACACCTTC
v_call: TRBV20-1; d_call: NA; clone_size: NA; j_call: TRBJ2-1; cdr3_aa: CSAPGGRGSYNEQFF; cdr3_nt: TGCAGTGCTCCCGGTGGGCGGGGCTCCTACAATGAGCAGTTCTTC
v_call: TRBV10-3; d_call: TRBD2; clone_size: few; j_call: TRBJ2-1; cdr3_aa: CATCRLAGEDEQFF; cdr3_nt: TGTGCCACATGCAGGCTAGCGGGGGAGGATGAGCAGTTCTTC
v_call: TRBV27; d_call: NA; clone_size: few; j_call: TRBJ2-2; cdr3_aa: CASSPRPLSGELFF; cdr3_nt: TGTGCCAGCAGTCCGAGACCCCTATCCGGGGAGCTGTTTTTT
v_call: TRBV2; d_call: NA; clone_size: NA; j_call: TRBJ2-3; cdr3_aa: CASELGTLGTDTQYF; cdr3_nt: TGTGCCAGCGAACTCGGGACCCTGGGAACAGATACGCAGTATTTT
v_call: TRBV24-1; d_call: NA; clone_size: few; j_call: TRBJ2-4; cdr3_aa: CATSDSDWGEMGKNIQYF; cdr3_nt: TGTGCCACCAGTGACTCGGACTGGGGAGAAATGGGCAAAAACATTCAGTACTTC
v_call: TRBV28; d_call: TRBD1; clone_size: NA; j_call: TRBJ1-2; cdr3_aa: CASTRTGGSYGYTF; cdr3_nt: TGTGCCAGCACCCGGACAGGGGGTAGCTATGGCTACACCTTC
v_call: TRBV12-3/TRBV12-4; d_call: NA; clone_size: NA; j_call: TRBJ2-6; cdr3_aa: CASSFLRTASSGANVLTF; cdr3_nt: TGTGCCAGCAGTTTTCTGCGGACGGCGAGCTCTGGGGCCAACGTCCTGACTTTC
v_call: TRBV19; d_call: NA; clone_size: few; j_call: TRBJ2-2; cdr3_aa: CASTRIKGLGTGELFF; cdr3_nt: TGTGCCAGTACCCGTATAAAAGGATTGGGCACCGGGGAGCTGTTTTTT
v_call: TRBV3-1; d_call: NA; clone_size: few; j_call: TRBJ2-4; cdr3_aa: CASSQGLGLAKNIQYF; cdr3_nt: TGTGCCAGCAGCCAAGGCTTGGGACTAGCCAAAAACATTCAGTACTTC
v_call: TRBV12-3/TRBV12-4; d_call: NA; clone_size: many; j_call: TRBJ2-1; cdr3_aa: CASSFRGEQFF; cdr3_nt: TGTGCCAGCAGTTTCCGGGGTGAGCAGTTCTTC
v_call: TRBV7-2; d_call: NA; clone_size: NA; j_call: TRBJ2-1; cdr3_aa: CASSPAGLYNEQFF; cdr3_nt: TGTGCCAGCAGCCCTGCGGGCCTCTACAATGAGCAGTTCTTC
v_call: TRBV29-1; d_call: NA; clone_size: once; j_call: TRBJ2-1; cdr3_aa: CSIVGSSYNEQFF; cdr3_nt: TGCAGCATTGTTGGGTCCTCCTACAATGAGCAGTTCTTC
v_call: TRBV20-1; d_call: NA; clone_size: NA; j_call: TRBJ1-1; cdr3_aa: CSARFARGNKMNTEAFF; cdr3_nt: TGCAGTGCTCGCTTTGCGAGGGGCAATAAAATGAACACTGAAGCTTTCTTT
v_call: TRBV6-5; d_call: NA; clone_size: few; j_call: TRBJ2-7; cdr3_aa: CASSYRAASYEQYF; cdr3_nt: TGTGCCAGCAGTTACCGGGCCGCATCCTACGAGCAGTACTTC
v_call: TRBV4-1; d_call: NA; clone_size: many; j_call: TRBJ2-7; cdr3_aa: CASSQEISVRTYEQYF; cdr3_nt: TGCGCCAGCAGCCAAGAAATCTCCGTCCGAACCTACGAGCAGTACTTC
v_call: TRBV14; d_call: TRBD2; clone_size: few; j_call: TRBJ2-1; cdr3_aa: CASSQRSGSSYNEQFF; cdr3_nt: TGTGCCAGCAGCCAACGTAGCGGGAGCTCCTACAATGAGCAGTTCTTC
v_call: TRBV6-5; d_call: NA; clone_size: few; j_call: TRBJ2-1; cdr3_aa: CASRDVDLRYNEQFF; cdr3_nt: TGTGCCAGCAGGGACGTCGACCTAAGGTACAATGAGCAGTTCTTC
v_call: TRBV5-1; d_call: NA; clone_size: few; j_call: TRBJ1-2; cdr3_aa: CASSLVKGGTVYGYTF; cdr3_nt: TGCGCCAGCAGCTTGGTGAAGGGGGGAACAGTTTATGGCTACACCTTC
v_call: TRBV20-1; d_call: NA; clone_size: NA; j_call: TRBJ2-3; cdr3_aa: CSATPTTDTQYF; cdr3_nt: TGCAGTGCTACCCCGACCACAGATACGCAGTATTTT
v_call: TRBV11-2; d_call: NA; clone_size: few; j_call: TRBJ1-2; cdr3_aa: CASSSGVTTDYGYTF; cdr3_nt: TGTGCCAGCAGCTCCGGCGTTACCACGGACTATGGCTACACCTTC
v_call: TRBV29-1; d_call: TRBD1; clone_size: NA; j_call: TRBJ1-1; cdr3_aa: CSGGQGWNTEAFF; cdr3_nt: TGCAGCGGTGGACAGGGGTGGAACACTGAAGCTTTCTTT
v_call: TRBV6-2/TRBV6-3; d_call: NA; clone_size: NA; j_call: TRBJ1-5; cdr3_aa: CASSYRRGNQPQHF; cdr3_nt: TGTGCCAGCAGTTACCGGAGAGGCAATCAGCCCCAGCATTTT
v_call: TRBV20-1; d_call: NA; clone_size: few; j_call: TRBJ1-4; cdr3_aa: CSPRRGTATNEKLFF; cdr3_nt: TGCAGTCCTAGGCGGGGAACTGCAACTAATGAAAAACTGTTTTTT
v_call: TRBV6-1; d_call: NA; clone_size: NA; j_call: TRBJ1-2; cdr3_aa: CASSEAVQGRDTF; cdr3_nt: TGTGCCAGCAGTGAAGCTGTCCAGGGTAGAGACACCTTC
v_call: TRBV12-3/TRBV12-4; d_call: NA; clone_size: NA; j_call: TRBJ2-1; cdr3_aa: CASSDPRLSYYNEQFF; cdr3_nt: TGTGCCAGCAGTGACCCGCGTCTATCATACTACAATGAGCAGTTCTTC
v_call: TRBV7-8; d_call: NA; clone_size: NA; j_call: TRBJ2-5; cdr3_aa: CASSSLLRGEETQYF; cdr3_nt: TGTGCCAGCAGCTCGCTCCTCCGCGGGGAGGAGACCCAGTACTTC
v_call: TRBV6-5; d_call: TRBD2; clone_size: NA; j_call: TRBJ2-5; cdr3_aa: CASSYDSLAGETQYF; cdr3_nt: TGTGCCAGCAGTTACGATTCCCTAGCGGGAGAGACCCAGTACTTC
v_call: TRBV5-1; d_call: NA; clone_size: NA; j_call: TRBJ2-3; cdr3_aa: CASSTQGYLPDTQYF; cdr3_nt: TGCGCCAGCAGCACACAGGGTTATCTACCAGATACGCAGTATTTT
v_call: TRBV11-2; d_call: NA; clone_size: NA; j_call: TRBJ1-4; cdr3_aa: CASSLDRPRFNEKLFF; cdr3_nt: TGTGCCAGCAGCTTAGATAGGCCACGATTTAATGAAAAACTGTTTTTT
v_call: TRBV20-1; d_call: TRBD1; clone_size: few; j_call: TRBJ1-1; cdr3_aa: CSTSPRTGRNTEAFF; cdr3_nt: TGCAGTACTAGCCCCCGGACAGGCCGGAACACTGAAGCTTTCTTT
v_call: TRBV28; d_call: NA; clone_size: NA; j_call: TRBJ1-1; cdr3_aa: CASSLNRTPAFF; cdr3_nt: TGTGCCAGCAGTTTAAACAGGACGCCCGCTTTCTTT